This is a list of T cell receptor beta chains from one sample in a study of Ad26.COV2.S vaccination and SARS-CoV-2 variants. Method: immunoSEQ multiplex PCR; TCRdb's copy keeps in-frame clones and lacks some. This table has roughly 700,000 clones, roughly 90% appearing once. The sequences come from peripheral blood, collected in a trial of Ad26.COV2.S vaccine versus placebo. All receptors come from a person aged 18-60 years who received the Ad26.COV2.S COVID-19 vaccine or a placebo. Both conserved end residues are part of each CDR3. A D gene is named only where the DNA matches it firmly. The listing skips clone size in some rows; elsewhere it reads once, few, many or a size class.

abundance,j_gene,d_gene,v_gene,CDR3aa,CDR3nt
.,TRBJ2-1,.,TRBV7-2,CASSSSGGPIYEQFF,TGTGCCAGCAGCTCCTCCGGGGGGCCAATCTATGAGCAGTTCTTC
.,TRBJ1-2,TRBD1,TRBV6-5,CASSSWTGQDGYTF,TGTGCCAGCAGTTCCTGGACAGGGCAGGATGGCTACACCTTC
.,TRBJ2-3,.,TRBV30,CAWSVRLGRTDTQYF,TGTGCCTGGAGTGTGCGACTAGGGCGCACAGATACGCAGTATTTT
once,TRBJ1-6,TRBD1,TRBV4-3,CASSHLGTVYNSPLHF,TGCGCCAGCAGCCACCTCGGGACAGTCTATAATTCACCCCTCCACTTT
.,TRBJ2-2,.,TRBV4-2,CASSQVGVTGELFF,TGTGCCAGCAGCCAAGTGGGGGTGACCGGGGAGCTGTTTTTT
.,TRBJ1-6,.,TRBV5-1,CASTDSDSGNSPLHF,TGCGCCAGCACGGATTCAGACAGCGGGAATTCACCCCTCCACTTT
.,TRBJ2-2,.,TRBV5-5,CASSPTRPAGTGELFF,TGTGCCAGCAGCCCTACAAGGCCGGCGGGCACCGGGGAGCTGTTTTTT
.,TRBJ2-3,.,TRBV25-1,CASSEFPLSDTQYF,TGTGCCAGCAGTGAATTTCCCTTATCCGATACGCAGTATTTT
.,TRBJ2-7,TRBD1,TRBV5-6,CASSLGGTGDYEQYF,TGTGCCAGCAGCTTGGGAGGGACAGGAGACTACGAGCAGTACTTC
.,TRBJ2-1,TRBD1,TRBV4-2,CASSHNRGNEQFF,TGTGCCAGCAGCCACAACAGGGGAAATGAGCAGTTCTTC
.,TRBJ2-1,.,TRBV12-3/TRBV12-4,CASRPSFGNEQFF,TGTGCCAGCAGACCCAGTTTCGGCAATGAGCAGTTCTTC
.,TRBJ1-4,.,TRBV29-1,CSVRGRANEKLFF,TGCAGCGTCCGAGGACGGGCGAATGAAAAACTGTTTTTT
.,TRBJ2-1,.,TRBV15,CATSRENSYNEQFF,TGTGCCACCAGCAGAGAAAACTCGTACAATGAGCAGTTCTTC
.,TRBJ2-7,.,TRBV5-6,CASTFGPGSPYEQYF,TGTGCCAGCACCTTTGGGCCAGGTTCCCCCTACGAGCAGTACTTC
.,TRBJ2-2,.,TRBV10-3,CAISVLAAAGELFF,TGTGCCATCAGTGTTCTGGCGGCGGCCGGGGAGCTGTTTTTT
once,TRBJ2-2,TRBD2,TRBV29-1,CSATSGPNTGELFF,TGCAGCGCAACTAGCGGACCGAACACCGGGGAGCTGTTTTTT
.,TRBJ1-5,.,TRBV10-3,CAISESPGVSNQPQHF,TGTGCCATCAGTGAGTCACCAGGGGTGAGCAATCAGCCCCAGCATTTT
few,TRBJ1-6,.,TRBV6-4,CASSDVEGSPLHF,TGTGCCAGCAGTGACGTGGAGGGATCACCCCTCCACTTT
once,TRBJ2-7,.,TRBV6-5,CASTPGTVYEQYF,TGTGCCAGCACCCCCGGGACCGTCTACGAGCAGTACTTC
.,TRBJ2-7,.,TRBV30,CAWSLSYEQYF,TGTGCCTGGAGTCTATCCTACGAGCAGTACTTC
.,TRBJ2-3,.,TRBV3-1/TRBV3-2,CASSLVTGSTDTQYF,TGTGCCAGCAGCCTTGTGACGGGCAGCACAGATACGCAGTATTTT
.,TRBJ1-5,.,TRBV5-1,CASSLEGVGNQPQHF,TGCGCCAGCAGCTTGGAGGGGGTTGGAAATCAGCCCCAGCATTTT
.,TRBJ1-1,TRBD1,TRBV6-5,CASSQQGPAEAFF,TGTGCCAGCAGTCAACAGGGGCCGGCTGAAGCTTTCTTT
.,TRBJ2-7,.,TRBV2,CASRETSEQYF,TGTGCCAGCAGGGAGACAAGCGAGCAGTACTTC
.,TRBJ1-4,TRBD1,TRBV19,CASSIDGTAFATNEKLFF,TGTGCCAGTAGTATAGACGGGACAGCTTTTGCAACTAATGAAAAACTGTTTTTT
.,TRBJ1-5,TRBD1,TRBV19,CASSGQGGQPQHF,TGTGCCAGTTCGGGACAGGGAGGTCAGCCCCAGCATTTT
.,TRBJ2-5,TRBD2,TRBV29-1,CSVLRTSGRAKETQYF,TGCAGCGTCCTACGGACTAGCGGGAGGGCCAAAGAGACCCAGTACTTC